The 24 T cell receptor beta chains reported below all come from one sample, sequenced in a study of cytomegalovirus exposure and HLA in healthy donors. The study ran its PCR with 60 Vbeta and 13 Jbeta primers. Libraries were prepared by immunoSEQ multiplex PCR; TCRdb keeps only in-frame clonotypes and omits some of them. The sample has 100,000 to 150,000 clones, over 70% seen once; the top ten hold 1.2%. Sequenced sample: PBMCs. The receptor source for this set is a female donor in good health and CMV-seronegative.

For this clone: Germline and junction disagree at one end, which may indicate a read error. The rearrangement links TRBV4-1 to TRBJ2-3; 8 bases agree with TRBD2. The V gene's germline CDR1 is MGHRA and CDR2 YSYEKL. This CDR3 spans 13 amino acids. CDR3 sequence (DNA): TGCGCCAGCAGCCAAGACCAGCGGGAGTTGGGTTCCTTT. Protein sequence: CASSQDQRELGSF.

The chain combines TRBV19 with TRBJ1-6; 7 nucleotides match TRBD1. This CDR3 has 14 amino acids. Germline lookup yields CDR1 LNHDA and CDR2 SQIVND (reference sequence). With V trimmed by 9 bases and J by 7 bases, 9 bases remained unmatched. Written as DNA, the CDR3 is TGTGCCAGCCCAAGGGGGCAACCCAATTCACCCCTCCACTTT. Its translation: CASPRGQPNSPLHF.

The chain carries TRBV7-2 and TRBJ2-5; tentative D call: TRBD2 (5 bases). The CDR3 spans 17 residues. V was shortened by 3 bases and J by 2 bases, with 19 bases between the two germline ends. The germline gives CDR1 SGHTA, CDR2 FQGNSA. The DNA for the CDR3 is TGTGCCAGCAGCTTGGCGGGCCACCCCGGGGAACAAGAGACCCAGTACTTC. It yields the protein CASSLAGHPGEQETQYF.

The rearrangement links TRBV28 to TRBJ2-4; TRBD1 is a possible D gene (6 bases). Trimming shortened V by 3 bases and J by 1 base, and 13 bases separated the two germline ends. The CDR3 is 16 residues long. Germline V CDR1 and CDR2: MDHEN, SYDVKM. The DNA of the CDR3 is TGTGCCAGCAGTTTCCTTTCAGGGGCGGCCAAAAACATTCAGTACTTC. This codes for CASSFLSGAAKNIQYF.

In nucleotides, the CDR3 is TGTGCCAGCAGCCCGTACCAAGAGACCCAGTACTTC. Translating gives CASSPYQETQYF. The gene calls are TRBV5-6 and TRBJ2-5; D is ambiguous. The germline gives CDR1 SGHDT, CDR2 YYEEEE. This CDR3 contains 12 residues. V was cut by 4 bases and J by 0 bases, with 4 bases left in between. The full variable domain, its missing parts supplied by reference TRBV5-6 and TRBJ2-5, is DAGVTQSPTHLIKTRGQQVTLRCSPKSGHDTVSWYQQALGQGPQFIFQYYEEEERQRGNFPDRFSGHQFPNYSSELNVNALLLGDSALYLCASSPYQETQYFGPGTRLLVL.

CDR3 sequence: CASFGQGAGNQPQHF. CDR3 nucleotides: TGTGCCAGCTTTGGACAGGGGGCTGGAAATCAGCCCCAGCATTTT. The gene calls are TRBV28 and TRBJ1-5; 11 bases are a match to TRBD1. This CDR3 comprises 15 residues. V dropped 8 bases and J dropped 4; count of bases not matched to a gene: 7. Germline values: CDR1 MDHEN, CDR2 SYDVKM.

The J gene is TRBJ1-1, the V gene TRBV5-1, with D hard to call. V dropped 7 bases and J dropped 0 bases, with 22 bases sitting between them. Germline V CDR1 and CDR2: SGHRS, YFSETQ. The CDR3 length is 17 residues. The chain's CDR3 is CASGNSVGLFMNTEAFF. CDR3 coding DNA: TGCGCCAGCGGAAACAGTGTTGGCCTATTCATGAACACTGAAGCTTTCTTT.

The CDR3 region is CATSRDMTGGPAYEQYF. CDR3 nucleotides: TGTGCCACCAGCAGAGATATGACGGGAGGGCCGGCCTACGAGCAGTACTTC. This chain uses TRBV15 with TRBJ2-7; 8 nucleotides align to TRBD2. Germline V gene data show CDR1 as LNHNV and CDR2 as YYDKDF (reference sequence). V was clipped by 0 bases and J by 2 bases; unmatched bases: 9. The CDR3 covers 17 residues.

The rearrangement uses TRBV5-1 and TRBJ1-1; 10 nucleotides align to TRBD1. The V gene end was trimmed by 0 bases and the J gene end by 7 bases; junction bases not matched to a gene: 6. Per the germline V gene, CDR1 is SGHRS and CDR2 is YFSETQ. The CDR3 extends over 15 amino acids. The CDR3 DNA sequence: TGCGCCAGCAGCTTGGCAAGACAGGGGGCAGGTGAAGCTTTCTTT. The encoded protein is CASSLARQGAGEAFF.

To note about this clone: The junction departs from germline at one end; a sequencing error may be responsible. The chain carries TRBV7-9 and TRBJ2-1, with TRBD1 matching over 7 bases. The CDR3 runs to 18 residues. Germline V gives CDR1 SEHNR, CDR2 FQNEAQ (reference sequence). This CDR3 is CSSSLDRVSVSSYNEQFF. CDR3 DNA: TGTTCCAGCAGCCTCGACAGGGTCTCCGTGAGCTCCTACAATGAGCAGTTCTTC.

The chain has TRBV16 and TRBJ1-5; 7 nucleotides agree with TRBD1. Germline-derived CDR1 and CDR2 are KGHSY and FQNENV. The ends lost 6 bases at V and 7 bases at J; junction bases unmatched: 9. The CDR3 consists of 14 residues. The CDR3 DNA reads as TGTGCCAGCAGACCGGACAGGATGGACCAGCCCCAGCATTTT. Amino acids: CASRPDRMDQPQHF.

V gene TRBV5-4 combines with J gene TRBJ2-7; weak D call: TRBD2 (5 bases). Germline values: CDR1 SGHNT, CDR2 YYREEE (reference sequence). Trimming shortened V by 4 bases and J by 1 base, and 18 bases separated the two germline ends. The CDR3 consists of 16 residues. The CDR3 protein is CASSETDGLGSYEQYF. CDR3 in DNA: TGTGCCAGCAGCGAAACCGATGGACTGGGATCCTACGAGCAGTACTTC.

The CDR3 DNA is TGTGCCAGCAGATCACAGGGGGCTCTCACTGAAGCTTTCTTT. Amino acids: CASRSQGALTEAFF. J is TRBJ1-1 and V is TRBV28, with 9 bases fitting TRBD1. Per germline, CDR1 MDHEN and CDR2 SYDVKM. The CDR3 is 14 amino acids. J gave up 4 bases and V 6 bases, and 6 bases lay outside the gene matches.

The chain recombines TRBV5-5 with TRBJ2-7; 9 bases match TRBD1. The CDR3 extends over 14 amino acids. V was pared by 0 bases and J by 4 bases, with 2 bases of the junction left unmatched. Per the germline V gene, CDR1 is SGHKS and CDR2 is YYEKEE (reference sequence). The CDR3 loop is CASSLDRGLYEQYF. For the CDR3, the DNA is TGTGCCAGCAGCTTGGACAGGGGGCTTTACGAGCAGTACTTC.

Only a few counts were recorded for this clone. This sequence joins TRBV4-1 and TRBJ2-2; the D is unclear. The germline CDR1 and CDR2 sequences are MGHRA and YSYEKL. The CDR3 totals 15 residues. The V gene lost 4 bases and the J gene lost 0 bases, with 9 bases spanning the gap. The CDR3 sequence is CASSPSGANTGELFF. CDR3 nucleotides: TGCGCCAGCAGCCCTTCCGGAGCGAACACCGGGGAGCTGTTTTTT.

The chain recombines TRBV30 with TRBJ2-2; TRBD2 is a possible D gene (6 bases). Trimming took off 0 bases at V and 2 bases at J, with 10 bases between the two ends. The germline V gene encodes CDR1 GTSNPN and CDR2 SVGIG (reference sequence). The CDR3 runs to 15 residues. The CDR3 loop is CAWSVGGSNTGELFF. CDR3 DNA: TGTGCCTGGAGTGTTGGAGGGAGTAACACCGGGGAGCTGTTTTTT.

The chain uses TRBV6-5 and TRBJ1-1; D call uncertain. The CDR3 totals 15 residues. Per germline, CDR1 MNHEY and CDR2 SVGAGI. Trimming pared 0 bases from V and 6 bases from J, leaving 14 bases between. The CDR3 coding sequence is TGTGCCAGCAGTTACTCGAGAGGAGGGAGGGCTGAAGCTTTCTTT. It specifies CASSYSRGGRAEAFF.

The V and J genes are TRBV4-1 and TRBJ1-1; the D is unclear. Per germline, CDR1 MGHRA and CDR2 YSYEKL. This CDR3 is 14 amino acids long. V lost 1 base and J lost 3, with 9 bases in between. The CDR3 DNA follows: TGCGCCAGCAGCCAAGCTGCAGAGGACACTGAAGCTTTCTTT. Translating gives CASSQAAEDTEAFF.

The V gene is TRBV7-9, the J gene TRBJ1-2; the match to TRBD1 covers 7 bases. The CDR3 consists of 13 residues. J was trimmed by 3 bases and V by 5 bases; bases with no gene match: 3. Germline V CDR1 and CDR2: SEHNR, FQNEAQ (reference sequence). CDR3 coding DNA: TGTGCCAGCAGCCCCGGGACAGACTATGGCTACACCTTC. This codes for CASSPGTDYGYTF. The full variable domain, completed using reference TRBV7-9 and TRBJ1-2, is DTGVSQNPRHKITKRGQNVTFRCDPISEHNRLYWYRQTLGQGPEFLTYFQNEAQLEKSRLLSDRFSAERPKGSFSTLEIQRTEQGDSAMYLCASSPGTDYGYTFGSGTRLTVV.

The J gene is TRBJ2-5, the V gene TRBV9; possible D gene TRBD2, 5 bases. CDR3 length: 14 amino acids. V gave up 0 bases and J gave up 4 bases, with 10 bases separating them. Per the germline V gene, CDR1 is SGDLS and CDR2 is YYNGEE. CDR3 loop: CASSVVGVGETQYF. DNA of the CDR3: TGTGCCAGCAGCGTAGTGGGAGTCGGAGAGACCCAGTACTTC.

This CDR3 reads CASSFYTRGDTQYF. CDR3 nucleotide sequence: TGCGCCAGCAGCTTTTACACCCGCGGAGATACGCAGTATTTT. The rearrangement joins TRBV5-1 to TRBJ2-3; D not certain. CDR1 is SGHRS, CDR2 YFSETQ, per germline. V lost 2 bases and J 5 bases, leaving 12 bases between the germline ends. This CDR3 has 14 amino acids.

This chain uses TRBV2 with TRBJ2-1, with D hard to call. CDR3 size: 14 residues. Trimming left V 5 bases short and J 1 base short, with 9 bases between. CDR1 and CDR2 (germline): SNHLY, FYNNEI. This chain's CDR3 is CASSLRLSYNEQFF. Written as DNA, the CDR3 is TGTGCCAGCAGTCTCCGGTTGTCCTACAATGAGCAGTTCTTC. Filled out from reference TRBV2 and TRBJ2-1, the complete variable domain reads EPEVTQTPSHQVTQMGQEVILRCVPISNHLYFYWYRQILGQKVEFLVSFYNNEISEKSEIFDDQFSVERPDGSNFTLKIRSTKLEDSAMYFCASSLRLSYNEQFFGPGTRLTVL.

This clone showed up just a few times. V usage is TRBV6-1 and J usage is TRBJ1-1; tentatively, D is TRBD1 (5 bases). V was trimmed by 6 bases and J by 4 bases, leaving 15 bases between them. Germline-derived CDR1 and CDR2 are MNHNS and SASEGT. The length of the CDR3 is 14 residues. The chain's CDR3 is CASSYSRGFTEAFF. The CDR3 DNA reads TGTGCCAGCAGCTATTCCCGGGGGTTCACTGAAGCTTTCTTT.

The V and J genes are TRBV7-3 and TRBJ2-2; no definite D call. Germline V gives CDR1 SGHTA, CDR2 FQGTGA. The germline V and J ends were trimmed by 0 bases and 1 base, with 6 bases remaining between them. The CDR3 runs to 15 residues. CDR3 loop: CASSLTRENTGELFF. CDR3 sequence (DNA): TGTGCCAGCAGCTTAACGCGAGAGAACACCGGGGAGCTGTTTTTT.